This TCR beta chain was identified in a study of cytomegalovirus exposure and HLA in healthy donors. All donors participated as healthy donors of bone marrow. V shed 7 bases and J shed 4 bases, with 10 bases lying between them. CDR1 LNHDA and CDR2 SQIVND come from the germline V gene (reference sequence). The CDR3 is made up of 12 amino acids. PCR primers comprised 60 Vbeta and 13 Jbeta primers. Original handling: Roughly 12 million of roughly 81 million unique TCR beta chains were shared, per a later count. The protocol was immunoSEQ multiplex PCR, while the TCRdb copy is restricted to in-frame clones and leaves out a portion. V, J and clone size were drawn from that table, and D and trimming were deduced from the DNA. In total, the table holds roughly 54,000 clones.

Sequenced sample: PBMCs. The chain uses TRBV19 and TRBJ1-2; D is unresolved. This clonotype was obtained from a woman in her twenties or thirties in good health and CMV-seropositive. For the CDR3, the DNA is TGTGCCAGTATTGGCGGCCCCTATGGCTACACCTTC. It specifies CASIGGPYGYTF. The full variable domain, rest sourced from reference TRBV19 and TRBJ1-2, is DGGITQSPKYLFRKEGQNVTLSCEQNLNHDAMYWYRQDPGQGLRLIYYSQIVNDFQKGDIAEGYSVSREKKESFPLTVTSAQKNPTAFYLCASIGGPYGYTFGSGTRLTVV.